Shown below are 23 T cell receptor beta chains from a single sample sequenced in a study of T-cell reconstitution after alpha-beta-depleted transplantation in children. Unique molecular identifiers were incorporated into the prepared TCRbeta library. TCRdb reprocessed the PCR reads via MiXCR and lists one record per CDR3 protein. The data hold about 610,000 distinct CDR3 sequences, with under 12% observed a single time. The sample in question was PBMCs from the stem cell graft donor, obtained from the stem cell graft. These receptors originate from a human donor who donated a stem cell graft to a child with acute myeloid leukemia.

The sample holds many counts of this clonotype. V usage is TRBV29-1 and J usage is TRBJ2-3, with D unresolved. Between the trimmed V and J ends, which lost 7 bases and 6 bases, there was a span of 8 bases. The germline V gene encodes CDR1 SQVTM and CDR2 ANQGSEA. The CDR3 contains 10 residues. CDR3 protein: CSGTYDTQYF. In DNA form, the CDR3 reads TGCAGCGGTACCTACGATACGCAGTATTTT.

The chain uses TRBV29-1 and TRBJ2-3; a possible D gene is TRBD2 (5 bases). The CDR3 totals 16 residues. Trimming shortened V by 3 bases and J by 0 bases, and 16 bases separated the two germline ends. Germline V gene sequence: CDR1 SQVTM, CDR2 ANQGSEA. CDR3 sequence: CSVDGVLGKSTDTQYF. DNA of the CDR3: TGCAGCGTTGATGGAGTACTAGGAAAGAGCACAGATACGCAGTATTTT.

This clonotype was detected ten times or more. The V and J genes are TRBV12-3 or TRBV12-4 and TRBJ1-4; tentatively, D is TRBD1 (5 bases). CDR3 length equals 15 residues. V was pared by 5 bases and J by 3 bases, with 13 bases between. The CDR3 protein is CASSPRGVSNEKLFF. CDR3 DNA: TGTGCCAGCAGTCCCCGGGGGGTGTCTAATGAAAAACTGTTTTTT.

This clonotype was counted between two and nine times. The chain joins TRBV6-1 to TRBJ2-7; D not resolved. This CDR3 has 14 residues. CDR1 MNHNS and CDR2 SASEGT come from the germline V gene. V was cut by 6 bases and J by 0 bases, with 12 bases left in between. For the CDR3, the DNA is TGTGCCAGCAGCCTGATGCCGAGCTCCTACGAGCAGTACTTC. Its translation: CASSLMPSSYEQYF.

The chain is built from TRBV28 and TRBJ2-1, with D hard to call. The CDR3 has 14 amino acids. Trimming took off 2 bases at V and 5 bases at J, with 10 bases between the two ends. Looked up from germline, CDR1 is MDHEN and CDR2 is SYDVKM. The CDR3 loop reads CASSLNTYNNEQFF. The CDR3 DNA follows: TGTGCCAGCAGTTTAAATACTTACAACAATGAGCAGTTCTTC.

This chain links TRBV5-1 with TRBJ2-2; weak D call: TRBD1 (5 bases). Trimming took off 0 bases at V and 2 bases at J, with 11 bases between the two ends. The CDR3 covers 16 residues. From germline, CDR1 is SGHRS and CDR2 YFSETQ. CDR3 in amino acids: CASSLEWQGNTGELFF. CDR3 DNA: TGCGCCAGCAGCTTGGAGTGGCAGGGTAACACCGGGGAGCTGTTTTTT.

This chain links TRBV7-3 with TRBJ1-4; 7 bases match TRBD1. The germline V gene encodes CDR1 SGHTA and CDR2 FQGTGA. The V segment lost 3 bases and the J segment 3 bases; nucleotides outside the gene matches: 13. The CDR3 sequence is 18 residues long. The CDR3 reads CASSFSRTGPISNEKLFF. In DNA, the CDR3 is TGTGCCAGCAGCTTTTCGCGGACAGGTCCAATTTCTAATGAAAAACTGTTTTTT. Complete variable domain (other parts from reference TRBV7-3 and TRBJ1-4): GAGVSQTPSNKVTEKGKYVELRCDPISGHTALYWYRQSLGQGPEFLIYFQGTGAADDSGLPNDRFFAVRPEGSVSTLKIQRTERGDSAVYLCASSFSRTGPISNEKLFFGSGTQLSVL.

The CDR3 loop reads CASTVQGGHEQYF. The CDR3 nucleotides read TGCGCCAGCACCGTACAGGGGGGCCACGAGCAGTACTTC. The chain links TRBV5-1 to TRBJ2-7, with 8 bases lining up with TRBD1. With V trimmed by 6 bases and J by 5 bases, 7 bases remained unmatched. The CDR3 loop spans 13 amino acids. Germline lookup yields CDR1 SGHRS and CDR2 YFSETQ.

The gene calls are TRBV20-1 and TRBJ2-7; TRBD2 matches 9 bases. Germline V gene data show CDR1 as DFQATT and CDR2 as SNEGSKA (reference sequence). J lost 6 bases, V lost 6 bases, and 15 bases had no gene match. CDR3 length: 15 residues. For the CDR3, the DNA is TGCAGTGCACTCAAAGGTGGGCGGCGGGAGGGCGAGCAGTACTTC. This codes for CSALKGGRREGEQYF.

The rearrangement joins TRBV15 to TRBJ2-6; D not certain. Germline values: CDR1 LNHNV, CDR2 YYDKDF (reference sequence). The CDR3 spans 16 residues. With 1 base removed from V and 2 bases from J, the gap between germline ends came to 9 bases. The chain's CDR3 is CATSRVGPTGANVLTF. The CDR3 DNA follows: TGTGCCACCAGCAGAGTAGGGCCGACTGGGGCCAACGTCCTGACTTTC.

The sample holds many counts of this clonotype. The chain is built from TRBV14 and TRBJ2-1; no firm D call. CDR1 and CDR2 (germline): SGHDN, FVKESK. V was shortened by 6 bases and J by 9 bases, with 9 bases between the two germline ends. CDR3 length: 11 amino acids. The DNA for the CDR3 is TGTGCCAGCAGTCTGTATGGTGAGCAGTTCTTC. This encodes CASSLYGEQFF.

The sample holds a few counts of this clonotype. J is TRBJ2-5 and V is TRBV5-6, with 8 bases matching TRBD2. This CDR3 comprises 15 residues. J lost 6 bases, V lost 4 bases, and 11 bases had no gene match. Germline values: CDR1 SGHDT, CDR2 YYEEEE. The CDR3 DNA is TGTGCCAGCAGCCCGAGAGGACTAGCTGGGAAGACCCAGTACTTC. Encoded protein: CASSPRGLAGKTQYF.

The chain combines TRBV15 with TRBJ2-7, with D possibly called TRBD1 or TRBD2 (5 bases each). The CDR3 runs to 14 residues. Trimming pared 3 bases from V and 2 bases from J, leaving 11 bases between. Germline-derived CDR1 and CDR2 are LNHNV and YYDKDF (reference sequence). This CDR3 reads CATSRGDSPYEQYF. As DNA, the CDR3 is TGTGCCACCAGCAGGGGAGACAGCCCCTACGAGCAGTACTTC. Full variable domain (rest looked up from reference TRBV15 and TRBJ2-7): DAMVIQNPRYQVTQFGKPVTLSCSQTLNHNVMYWYQQKSSQAPKLLFHYYDKDFNNEADTPDNFQSRRPNTSFCFLDIRSPGLGDTAMYLCATSRGDSPYEQYFGPGTRLTVT.

The chain combines TRBV29-1 with TRBJ2-5; D gene uncertain. The CDR3 runs 11 residues. CDR1 SQVTM and CDR2 ANQGSEA come from the germline V gene. The V end was cut by 5 bases, the J end by 5 bases, with 9 bases between. CDR3 nucleotides: TGCAGCGTTCCCGTGGGGGAGACCCAGTACTTC. Encoded protein: CSVPVGETQYF.

The chain combines TRBV5-1 with TRBJ1-1, with a possible D match to TRBD1 (5 bases). Germline CDR1 is SGHRS and CDR2 is YFSETQ. CDR3 length equals 14 residues. Trimming shortened V by 4 bases and J by 3 bases, and 13 bases separated the two germline ends. CDR3 amino acids: CASSLGLDYTEAFF. In DNA, the CDR3 is TGCGCCAGCAGCCTGGGACTCGATTACACTGAAGCTTTCTTT.

This clonotype has ten or more counts. The genes are TRBV7-9 and TRBJ2-5; no clear D gene. Germline loops: CDR1 SEHNR, CDR2 FQNEAQ (reference sequence). Trimming stripped 4 bases from V and 1 base from J, with 13 bases between. The CDR3 runs 15 residues. The CDR3 loop reads CASSSLLWGQETQYF. CDR3 sequence (DNA): TGTGCCAGCAGCTCCTTATTGTGGGGCCAAGAGACCCAGTACTTC.

This clonotype was seen ten or more times. CDR3 in amino acids: CASSLLGTNTGELFF. CDR3 coding DNA: TGCGCCAGCAGCTTGTTAGGTACGAACACCGGGGAGCTGTTTTTT. The rearrangement joins TRBV5-1 to TRBJ2-2; D remains unclear. CDR1 is SGHRS, CDR2 YFSETQ, per germline. Trimming removed 1 base at V and 0 bases at J, with 7 bases between. CDR3 length: 15 residues.

In this sample, this clonotype turned up many times. This rearrangement joins TRBV4-2 to TRBJ2-1; D unresolved. The germline gives CDR1 LGHNA, CDR2 YNFKEQ. The CDR3 has 15 residues. V lost 1 base and J lost 1, with 8 bases in between. In DNA, the CDR3 is TGTGCCAGCAGCCAAGGCTTTACTTCCTACAATGAGCAGTTCTTC. Residues: CASSQGFTSYNEQFF.

The chain joins TRBV28 to TRBJ2-7, with no clear D. V dropped 2 bases and J dropped 3 bases, with 14 bases sitting between them. The CDR3 runs 15 residues. In germline, CDR1 is MDHEN, CDR2 SYDVKM. CDR3 DNA: TGTGCCAGCAGTTTAGTTCGAGCCCCTGGCTACGAGCAGTACTTC. It is translated as CASSLVRAPGYEQYF.

The chain links TRBV20-1 to TRBJ1-5; 7 bases map to TRBD1. The germline V gene has CDR1 DFQATT and CDR2 SNEGSKA (reference sequence). J gave up 0 bases and V 3 bases, and 5 bases lay outside the gene matches. This CDR3 is built from 15 residues. The CDR3 coding sequence is TGCAGTGCTAGTAGGGGACAGAATAGCAATCAGCCCCAGCATTTT. It specifies CSASRGQNSNQPQHF.

CDR3 amino acids: CSARDLVRQGNRAGAYNEQFF. The CDR3 DNA reads as TGCAGTGCTAGAGATCTGGTTAGACAGGGCAATAGGGCGGGGGCCTACAATGAGCAGTTCTTC. The V and J genes are TRBV20-1 and TRBJ2-1; D could derive from TRBD1 or TRBD2 (7 bases each). Trimming removed 0 bases from V and 2 bases from J, with 29 bases in between. The CDR3 totals 21 residues. Germline V lookup: CDR1 DFQATT, CDR2 SNEGSKA (reference sequence).

This clonotype was detected many times. The chain combines TRBV7-2 with TRBJ2-5, with a possible D match to TRBD1 (5 bases). Germline CDR1 reads SGHTA; CDR2 reads FQGNSA. The V and J ends lost 2 bases and 2 bases respectively, with 12 bases between them. The CDR3 is 15 residues long. The CDR3: CASSLWGPPQETQYF. The CDR3 nucleotides are TGTGCCAGCAGCTTATGGGGCCCCCCACAAGAGACCCAGTACTTC. The full variable domain, with the rest looked up from reference TRBV7-2 and TRBJ2-5, is GAGVSQSPSNKVTEKGKDVELRCDPISGHTALYWYRQSLGQGLEFLIYFQGNSAPDKSGLPSDRFSAERTGGSVSTLTIQRTQQEDSAVYLCASSLWGPPQETQYFGPGTRLLVL.

This chain uses TRBV5-1 with TRBJ2-2, with 11 bases lining up with TRBD2. The germline V gene has CDR1 SGHRS and CDR2 YFSETQ. CDR3 length: 19 amino acids. V lost 1 base, J lost 0 bases, and 8 bases stayed unmatched. The CDR3 is CASSLLASTSGTNTGELFF. CDR3 in DNA: TGCGCCAGCAGCTTGTTGGCATCGACTAGCGGGACGAACACCGGGGAGCTGTTTTTT.